This entry lists 11 T cell receptor beta chains sequenced from one sample in a study of T-cell memory formation after mild COVID-19. TCRdb passed the 5' RACE reads through MiXCR, listing each CDR3 protein once. In the table there are about 140,000 distinct CDR3 sequences, more than 13% of which are singletons. Sequencing was done on a sample of PBMCs or a T cell subset sorted from them (not recorded which). The receptors were sampled from an adult woman who had mild COVID-19 (a few samples of this study predate the infection). Cell type and time point are not known.

This chain connects TRBV7-6 to TRBJ2-6; D is unclear. This CDR3 is built from 14 residues. CDR1 is SGHVS, CDR2 FNYEAQ, per germline. Trimming left V 3 bases short and J 6 bases short, with 9 bases between. This chain's CDR3 is CASSFTYPANVLTF. The CDR3 DNA is TGTGCCAGCAGCTTCACGTATCCGGCCAACGTCCTGACTTTC.

V is TRBV6-5 and J is TRBJ1-1; a possible D gene is TRBD1 (5 bases). The CDR3 consists of 14 residues. Per the germline V gene, CDR1 is MNHEY and CDR2 is SVGAGI. With 2 bases removed from V and 0 bases from J, the gap between germline ends came to 7 bases. CDR3 sequence (DNA): TGTGCCAGCAGTTACGTGGACATGAACACTGAAGCTTTCTTT. It specifies CASSYVDMNTEAFF.

This clonotype has just a few counts. CDR3: CSARDYRTSNTEAFF. The CDR3 bases are TGCAGTGCTAGAGATTACAGGACCTCTAACACTGAAGCTTTCTTT. The chain employs TRBV20-1 and TRBJ1-1; the D gene is possibly TRBD1 (5 bases). Germline CDR1 reads DFQATT; CDR2 reads SNEGSKA (reference sequence). There are 15 residues in the CDR3. V was trimmed by 0 bases and J by 2 bases, leaving 13 bases between them.

In this sample, this clonotype turned up a few times. The rearrangement joins TRBV7-9 to TRBJ1-6; D not certain. The CDR3 spans 17 residues. V was cut by 2 bases and J by 6 bases, with 17 bases left in between. The germline gives CDR1 SEHNR, CDR2 FQNEAQ (reference sequence). CDR3 coding DNA: TGTGCCAGCAGCTTAATTCTCGGGCCAGGACTTAATTCACCCCTCCACTTT. It translates to CASSLILGPGLNSPLHF.

Written as DNA, the CDR3 is TGTGCCAGCAGCTCGACTAGCGGGCAGTACAATGAGCAGTTCTTC. This encodes CASSSTSGQYNEQFF. V gene TRBV7-2 combines with J gene TRBJ2-1; 10 bases align to TRBD2. This CDR3 has 15 amino acids. The J segment lost 4 bases and the V segment lost 4 bases, leaving 4 bases of the junction unmatched. From germline, CDR1 is SGHTA and CDR2 FQGNSA.

J is TRBJ2-7 and V is TRBV5-4, with 7 bases that match TRBD2. This CDR3 has 14 residues. Germline-derived CDR1 and CDR2 are SGHNT and YYREEE (reference sequence). The V gene end was trimmed by 4 bases and the J gene end by 4 bases; junction bases not matched to a gene: 8. DNA for the CDR3: TGTGCCAGCAGCCCCTCTCCGGGGGGTTACGAGCAGTACTTC. Amino acids: CASSPSPGGYEQYF. Full variable domain (outside the CDR3, taken from reference TRBV5-4 and TRBJ2-7): ETGVTQSPTHLIKTRGQQVTLRCSSQSGHNTVSWYQQALGQGPQFIFQYYREEENGRGNFPPRFSGLQFPNYSSELNVNALELDDSALYLCASSPSPGGYEQYFGPGTRLTVT.

This clonotype was detected only a few times. The V call is TRBV15, the J call TRBJ2-7, with TRBD2 matching over 8 bases. The ends lost 3 bases at V and 0 bases at J; junction bases unmatched: 4. The CDR3 extends over 15 amino acids. Per germline, CDR1 LNHNV and CDR2 YYDKDF (reference sequence). The CDR3 DNA reads as TGTGCCACCAGCAGGGCAAGCGGGAGCTCCTACGAGCAGTACTTC. It yields the protein CATSRASGSSYEQYF.

This clonotype turned up a few times. This chain links TRBV6-2 or TRBV6-3 with TRBJ2-7; D ambiguous. V was cut by 3 bases and J by 3 bases, with 9 bases left in between. The CDR3 consists of 13 residues. The V gene's germline CDR1 is MNHEY and CDR2 SVGEGT. This CDR3 reads CASSYKENYEQYF. Written as DNA, the CDR3 is TGTGCCAGCAGTTATAAGGAAAACTACGAGCAGTACTTC.

There are a few counts of this clonotype. The chain uses TRBV7-9 and TRBJ1-2, with D unresolved. Trimming took off 5 bases at V and 6 bases at J, with 19 bases between the two ends. The CDR3 sequence is 15 residues long. Germline-derived CDR1 and CDR2 are SEHNR and FQNEAQ (reference sequence). CDR3 sequence (DNA): TGTGCCAGCAGCCCGATCCCCCTAGGCTTGGATGGCTACACCTTC. Its protein product is CASSPIPLGLDGYTF.

This clonotype has a handful of counts. The chain recombines TRBV5-6 with TRBJ2-1; no clear D. V shed 4 bases and J shed 7 bases, with 12 bases lying between them. Germline-derived CDR1 and CDR2 are SGHDT and YYEEEE. CDR3 length: 13 amino acids. CDR3 in amino acids: CASSDVLGNEQFF. The CDR3 DNA reads as TGTGCCAGCAGCGACGTCCTGGGGAATGAGCAGTTCTTC.

The V call is TRBV7-2, the J call TRBJ1-1; 7 nucleotides line up with TRBD1. With V trimmed by 4 bases and J by 1 base, 9 bases remained unmatched. Germline V gene data show CDR1 as SGHTA and CDR2 as FQGNSA. The CDR3 sequence is 16 residues long. CDR3 coding DNA: TGTGCCAGCAGCTCCCCTCGACAGGGCCCGAACACTGAAGCTTTCTTT. Translation gives CASSSPRQGPNTEAFF.